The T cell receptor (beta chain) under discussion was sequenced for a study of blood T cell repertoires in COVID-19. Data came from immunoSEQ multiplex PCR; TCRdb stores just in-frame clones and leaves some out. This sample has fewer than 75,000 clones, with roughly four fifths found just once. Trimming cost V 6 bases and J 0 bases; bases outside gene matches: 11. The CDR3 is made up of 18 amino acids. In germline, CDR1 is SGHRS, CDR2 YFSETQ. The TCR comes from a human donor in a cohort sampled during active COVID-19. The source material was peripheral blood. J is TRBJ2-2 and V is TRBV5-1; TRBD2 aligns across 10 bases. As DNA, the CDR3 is TGCGCCAGCACCCCCCGAGCGGGGGGGTCCGCGAACACCGGGGAGCTGTTTTTT. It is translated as CASTPRAGGSANTGELFF.